The table lists the clone carrying this T cell receptor beta chain with many counts. Its antigen remains unidentified. The authors built TCR beta libraries using iRepertoire HTBI primers and Arm-PCR of CDR3 regions. As processed by the authors: Detected in the samples were approximately 58 TRBV and more than 11 TRBJ segments. TCRdb called the multiplex PCR reads again in MiXCR, with one record for every CDR3 protein. For this entry, the V and J calls and clone size follow TCRdb and not the study's own pipeline. The sample lists fewer than 400,000 distinct CDR3 sequences, roughly 20% occurring once. This sample stems from a study of regulatory T cells in long-lasting Graves disease. Background on the study: The criterion for persistent Graves' disease was over 5 years of antithyroid drugs with positive TSH receptor antibodies. Study-wide points: Persistent disease preferred TRBV28, TRBJ1-2 and TRBJ2-5; new disease, TRBV20-1 and TRBJ2-1. Persistent Graves' patients had lower TCR diversity than newly diagnosed ones.

Described time point: persistent/refractory GD, antithyroid drugs over 5 years with positive TRAb. Researchers made the TCR library from RNA that was extracted from PBMCs. Trimming removed 0 bases from V and 5 bases from J, with 9 bases in between. CDR3 length: 13 amino acids. Germline lookup yields CDR1 SGHDT and CDR2 YYEEEE. The chain links TRBV5-6 to TRBJ2-7; D is unresolved. The clonotype was recovered from a female donor with Graves disease. The sequences come from peripheral blood mononuclear cells (PBMCs), collected when the disease was refractory, from a patient treated with antithyroid drugs. DNA of the CDR3: TGTGCCAGCAGCTTGGAATCCCGAGACGAGCAGTACTTC. Translated, it gives CASSLESRDEQYF.